This TCR beta chain is from a study of cytotoxic CD8 clonotypes in ibrutinib-treated CLL. About the research overall: Treatment had run for a median approximately eleven months, range 6 to 36, when response samples were taken.

Some clones are missing from TCRdb's copy, which holds only in-frame ones; the method was immunoSEQ multiplex PCR. The sample lists some 200,000 clones; more than 65% were seen once. The germline V gene encodes CDR1 MNHEY and CDR2 SMNVEV (reference sequence). This CDR3 spans 15 amino acids. V lost 2 bases to trimming and J lost 6 bases, with 17 bases between them. Study-level findings and limits: Increased clonality at ibrutinib response gave way to a return toward baseline at progression.

For this clone: Its antigen is currently unknown.

This receptor was obtained from a human donor with chronic lymphocytic leukemia. The chain has TRBV27 and TRBJ2-7; D not resolved. The sequencing here drew on PBMCs, taken after 12 months of ibrutinib treatment. CDR3 nucleotide sequence: TGTGCCAGCAGTTTAAGGTTACTGGCGAAGGCCGAGCAGTACTTC. Encoded protein: CASSLRLLAKAEQYF.